The entry below gives a single TCR beta chain sequence along with its context. Per germline, CDR1 LNHDA and CDR2 SQIVND (reference sequence). There are 17 residues in the CDR3. Trimming removed 3 bases from V and 1 base from J; junction bases left unmatched: 5. The entry originates in a study of control samples from healthy donors and cancer patients. The table came from immunoSEQ multiplex PCR; TCRdb's copy has only in-frame clones and leaves some out. The sample shows about 67,000 clones, over 75% of them seen only once. The sequenced sample was PBMCs. This TCR was recovered from a woman aged 50 to 65 with head and neck cancer. V usage is TRBV19 and J usage is TRBJ2-3; 12 bases match TRBD2. The CDR3 is CASSMTSGGTRTDTQYF. For the CDR3, the DNA is TGTGCCAGTAGTATGACTAGCGGGGGAACCCGCACAGATACGCAGTATTTT. The variable domain in full, with the rest retrieved from reference TRBV19 and TRBJ2-3, is DGGITQSPKYLFRKEGQNVTLSCEQNLNHDAMYWYRQDPGQGLRLIYYSQIVNDFQKGDIAEGYSVSREKKESFPLTVTSAQKNPTAFYLCASSMTSGGTRTDTQYFGPGTRLTVL.